Presented here are 7 T cell receptor beta chains from one specimen sequenced in a study of cytomegalovirus exposure and HLA in healthy donors. 13 Jbeta primers and 60 Vbeta primers were used for the PCR. Profiled with immunoSEQ multiplex PCR; TCRdb holds only in-frame clones, not every one. Among 180,000 or so clones listed, 82% were seen once. The sample was PBMCs. These receptors were collected from a boy aged 2 to 9 in good health and CMV-seronegative.

The rearrangement joins TRBV11-2 to TRBJ2-3; TRBD2 is a possible D gene (6 bases). The length of the CDR3 is 15 residues. Germline values: CDR1 SGHAT, CDR2 FQNNGV. V lost 5 bases and J lost 2, with 14 bases in between. The CDR3 nucleotides are TGTGCCAGCAGCCTCCGGGACTTCCTCACAGATACGCAGTATTTT. This translates into CASSLRDFLTDTQYF.

V gene TRBV5-6 combines with J gene TRBJ2-3, with 10 bases fitting TRBD2. This CDR3 has 16 residues. Germline V gene data show CDR1 as SGHDT and CDR2 as YYEEEE. The V segment lost 2 bases and the J segment 2 bases; nucleotides outside the gene matches: 5. The CDR3 protein is CASSFQRGGLTDTQYF. The CDR3 bases are TGTGCCAGCAGCTTCCAGCGGGGGGGCCTCACAGATACGCAGTATTTT.

The rearrangement links TRBV12-5 to TRBJ2-5; D is unresolved. Germline V gene lookup returns CDR1 LGHNT and CDR2 FRNRAP. The CDR3 extends over 13 amino acids. The V end was cut by 1 base, the J end by 3 bases, with 6 bases between. CDR3 loop: CASGLGSEETQYF. The CDR3 DNA follows: TGTGCTAGTGGTTTGGGGAGTGAAGAGACCCAGTACTTC.

This chain connects TRBV4-3 to TRBJ2-3; D might be TRBD1 (6 bases). This CDR3 is 17 amino acids long. The germline V and J ends were trimmed by 0 bases and 2 bases, with 15 bases remaining between them. Germline loops: CDR1 LGHNA, CDR2 YSLEER. CDR3 loop: CASSQDPTYRVTDTQYF. DNA of the CDR3: TGCGCCAGCAGCCAAGATCCCACGTACAGGGTCACAGATACGCAGTATTTT.

V usage is TRBV9 and J usage is TRBJ1-5; 8 bases line up with TRBD1. CDR1 and CDR2 (germline): SGDLS, YYNGEE. The CDR3 sequence is 14 residues long. V dropped 4 bases and J dropped 6; count of bases not matched to a gene: 6. The CDR3 region is CASSPTGVGQPQHF. Here the CDR3 DNA reads TGTGCCAGCAGCCCGACAGGGGTCGGTCAGCCCCAGCATTTT.

This chain links TRBV27 with TRBJ2-7; TRBD1 aligns across 11 bases. This CDR3 contains 14 residues. V dropped 4 bases and J dropped 6; count of bases not matched to a gene: 5. Germline V gives CDR1 MNHEY, CDR2 SMNVEV (reference sequence). The CDR3 sequence is CASSSGTGGVEQYF. In DNA, the CDR3 is TGTGCCAGCAGTTCCGGGACAGGGGGGGTCGAGCAGTACTTC.

CDR3 nucleotides: TGTGCCAGTAGTATTGGGACTAGCGCCACAGATACGCAGTATTTT. Its translation: CASSIGTSATDTQYF. The chain joins TRBV19 to TRBJ2-3; TRBD2 agrees at 10 bases. Germline V gives CDR1 LNHDA, CDR2 SQIVND (reference sequence). The CDR3 spans 15 residues. After removal of 3 bases from V and 2 bases from J, the junction contained 2 bases not matched to a gene.